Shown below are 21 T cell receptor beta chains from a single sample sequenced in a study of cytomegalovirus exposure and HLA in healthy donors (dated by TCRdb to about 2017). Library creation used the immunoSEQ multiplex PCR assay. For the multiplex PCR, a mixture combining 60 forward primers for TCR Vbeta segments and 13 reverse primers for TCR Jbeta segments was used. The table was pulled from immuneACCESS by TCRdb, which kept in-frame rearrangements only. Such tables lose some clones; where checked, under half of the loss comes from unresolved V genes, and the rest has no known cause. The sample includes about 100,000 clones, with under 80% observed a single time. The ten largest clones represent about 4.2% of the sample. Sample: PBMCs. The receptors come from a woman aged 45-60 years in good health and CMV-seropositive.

The CDR3 sequence is CASSDLVDFTGELFF. CDR3 coding DNA: TGTGCCAGCAGTGATCTAGTCGACTTCACCGGGGAGCTGTTTTTT. The rearrangement links TRBV25-1 to TRBJ2-2, with D unclear. The ends were cut back, 3 bases at V and 4 bases at J, with 12 bases in the middle. In germline, CDR1 is MGHDK, CDR2 SYGVNS. The CDR3 length is 15 residues.

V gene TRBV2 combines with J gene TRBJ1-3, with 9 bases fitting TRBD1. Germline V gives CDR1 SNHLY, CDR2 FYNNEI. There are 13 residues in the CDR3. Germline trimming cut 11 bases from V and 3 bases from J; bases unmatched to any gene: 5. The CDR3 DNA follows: TGTGCCTTTCGGACAGGGGATGGAAACACCATATATTTT. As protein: CAFRTGDGNTIYF.

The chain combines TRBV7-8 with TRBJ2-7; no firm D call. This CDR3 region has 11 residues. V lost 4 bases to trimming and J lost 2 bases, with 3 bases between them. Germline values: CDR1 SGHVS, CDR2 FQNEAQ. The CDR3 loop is CASSSTYEQYF. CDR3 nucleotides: TGTGCCAGCAGCTCTACCTACGAGCAGTACTTC.

As DNA, the CDR3 is TGTGCCAGCTCACGACAGGCCCCGGGGACTAATGAAAAACTGTTTTTT. Translated: CASSRQAPGTNEKLFF. This chain joins TRBV18 and TRBJ1-4; tentative D call: TRBD1 (6 bases). The CDR3 contains 16 residues. Between the trimmed V and J ends, which lost 4 bases and 2 bases, there was a span of 14 bases. In germline, CDR1 is KGHSH, CDR2 LQKENI. The complete variable domain, with remaining parts taken from reference TRBV18 and TRBJ1-4, reads NAGVMQNPRHLVRRRGQEARLRCSPMKGHSHVYWYRQLPEEGLKFMVYLQKENIIDESGMPKERFSAEFPKEGPSILRIQQVVRGDSAAYFCASSRQAPGTNEKLFFGSGTQLSVL.

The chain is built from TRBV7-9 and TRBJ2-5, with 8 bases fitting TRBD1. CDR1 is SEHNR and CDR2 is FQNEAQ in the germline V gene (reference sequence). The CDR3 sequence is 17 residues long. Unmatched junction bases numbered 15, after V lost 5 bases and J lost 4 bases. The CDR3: CASSPWDGQGRGETQYF. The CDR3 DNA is TGTGCCAGCAGCCCTTGGGACGGACAGGGCCGAGGAGAGACCCAGTACTTC.

CDR3 loop: CASSTQGTAFF. The CDR3, as DNA: TGTGCCAGCAGTACACAGGGGACAGCTTTCTTT. V is TRBV6-5 and J is TRBJ1-1; TRBD1 matches 7 bases. The CDR3 has 11 residues. With V trimmed by 5 bases and J by 10 bases, 4 bases remained unmatched. Looked up from germline, CDR1 is MNHEY and CDR2 is SVGAGI.

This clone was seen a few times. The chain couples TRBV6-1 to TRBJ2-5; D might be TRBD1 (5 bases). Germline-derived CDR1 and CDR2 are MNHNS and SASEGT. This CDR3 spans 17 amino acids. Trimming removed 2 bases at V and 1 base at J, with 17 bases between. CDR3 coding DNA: TGTGCCAGCAGTGAATCCCGCTTACAGGTTACCCAAGAGACCCAGTACTTC. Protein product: CASSESRLQVTQETQYF.

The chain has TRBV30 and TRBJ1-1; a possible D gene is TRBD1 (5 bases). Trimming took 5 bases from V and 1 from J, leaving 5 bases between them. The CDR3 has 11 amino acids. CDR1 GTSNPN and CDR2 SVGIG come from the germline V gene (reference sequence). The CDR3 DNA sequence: TGTGCCTGGGGACAGAACACTGAAGCTTTCTTT. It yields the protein CAWGQNTEAFF.

This CDR3 is CASSLPGLYYGYTF. In DNA, the CDR3 is TGTGCCAGCAGCTTACCAGGGTTATACTATGGCTACACCTTC. The rearrangement links TRBV5-5 to TRBJ1-2, with D perhaps matching TRBD1 (5 bases). The CDR3 is 14 amino acids. Trimming removed 2 bases at V and 3 bases at J, with 11 bases between. CDR1 SGHKS and CDR2 YYEKEE come from the germline V gene (reference sequence). The entire variable domain, with the rest obtained from reference TRBV5-5 and TRBJ1-2, is as follows: DAGVTQSPTHLIKTRGQQVTLRCSPISGHKSVSWYQQVLGQGPQFIFQYYEKEERGRGNFPDRFSARQFPNYSSELNVNALLLGDSALYLCASSLPGLYYGYTFGSGTRLTVV.

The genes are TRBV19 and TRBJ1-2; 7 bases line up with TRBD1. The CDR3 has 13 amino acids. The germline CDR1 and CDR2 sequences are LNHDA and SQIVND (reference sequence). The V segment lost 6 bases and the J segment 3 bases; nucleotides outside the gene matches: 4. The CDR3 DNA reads TGTGCCAGTAGCAGGGGGTTTGACTATGGCTACACCTTC. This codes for CASSRGFDYGYTF. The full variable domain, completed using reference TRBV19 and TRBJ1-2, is DGGITQSPKYLFRKEGQNVTLSCEQNLNHDAMYWYRQDPGQGLRLIYYSQIVNDFQKGDIAEGYSVSREKKESFPLTVTSAQKNPTAFYLCASSRGFDYGYTFGSGTRLTVV.

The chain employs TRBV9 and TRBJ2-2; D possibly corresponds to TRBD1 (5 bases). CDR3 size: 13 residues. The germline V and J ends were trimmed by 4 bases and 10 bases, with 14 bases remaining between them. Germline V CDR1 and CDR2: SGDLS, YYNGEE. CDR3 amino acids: CASSTGQFAELFF. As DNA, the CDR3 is TGTGCCAGCAGCACCGGACAATTTGCGGAGCTGTTTTTT.

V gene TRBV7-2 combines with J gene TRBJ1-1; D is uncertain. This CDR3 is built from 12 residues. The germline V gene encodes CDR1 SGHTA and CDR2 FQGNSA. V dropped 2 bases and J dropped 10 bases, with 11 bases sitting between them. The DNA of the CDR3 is TGTGCCAGCAGCTTAACGGGGAGCGGAGCTTTCTTT. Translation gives CASSLTGSGAFF.

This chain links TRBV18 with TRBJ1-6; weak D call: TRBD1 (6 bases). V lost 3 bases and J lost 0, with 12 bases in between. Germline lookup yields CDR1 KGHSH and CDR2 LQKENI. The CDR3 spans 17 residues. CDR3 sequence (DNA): TGTGCCAGCTCACCTGGACAGCCTAGCTCCTATAATTCACCCCTCCACTTT. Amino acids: CASSPGQPSSYNSPLHF.

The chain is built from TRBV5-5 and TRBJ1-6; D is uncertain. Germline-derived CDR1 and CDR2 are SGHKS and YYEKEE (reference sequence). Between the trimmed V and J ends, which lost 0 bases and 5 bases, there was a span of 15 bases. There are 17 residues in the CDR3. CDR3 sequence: CASSLVTGGINNSPLHF. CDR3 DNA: TGTGCCAGCAGCTTGGTAACGGGAGGGATCAATAATTCACCCCTCCACTTT.

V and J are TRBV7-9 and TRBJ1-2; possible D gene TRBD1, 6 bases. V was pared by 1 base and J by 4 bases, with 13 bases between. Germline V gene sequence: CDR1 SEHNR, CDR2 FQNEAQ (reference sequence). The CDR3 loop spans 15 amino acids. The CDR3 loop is CASSLEGGPSYGYTF. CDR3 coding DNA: TGTGCCAGCAGCTTAGAGGGGGGGCCTTCCTATGGCTACACCTTC.

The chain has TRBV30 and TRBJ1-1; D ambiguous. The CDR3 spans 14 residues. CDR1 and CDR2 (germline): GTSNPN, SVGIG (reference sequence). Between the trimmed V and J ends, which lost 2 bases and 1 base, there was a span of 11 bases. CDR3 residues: CAWSTGTGNTEAFF. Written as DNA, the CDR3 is TGTGCCTGGAGTACGGGTACTGGGAACACTGAAGCTTTCTTT. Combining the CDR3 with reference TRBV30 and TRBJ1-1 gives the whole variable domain SQTIHQWPATLVQPVGSPLSLECTVEGTSNPNLYWYRQAAGRGLQLLFYSVGIGQISSEVPQNLSASRPQDRQFILSSKKLLLSDSGFYLCAWSTGTGNTEAFFGQGTRLTVV.

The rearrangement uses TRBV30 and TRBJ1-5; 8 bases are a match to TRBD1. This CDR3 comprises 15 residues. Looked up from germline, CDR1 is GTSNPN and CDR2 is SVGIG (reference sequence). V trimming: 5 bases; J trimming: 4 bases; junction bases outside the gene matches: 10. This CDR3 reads CAWSRAGGVNQPQHF. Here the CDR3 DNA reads TGTGCCTGGTCGCGGGCAGGGGGCGTGAATCAGCCCCAGCATTTT.

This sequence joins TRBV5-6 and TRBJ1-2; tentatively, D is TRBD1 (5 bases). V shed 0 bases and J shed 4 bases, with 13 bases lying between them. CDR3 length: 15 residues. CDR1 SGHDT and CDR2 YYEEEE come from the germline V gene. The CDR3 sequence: CASSLGGDGRYGYTF. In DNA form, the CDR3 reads TGTGCCAGCAGCTTGGGGGGGGACGGGCGCTATGGCTACACCTTC.

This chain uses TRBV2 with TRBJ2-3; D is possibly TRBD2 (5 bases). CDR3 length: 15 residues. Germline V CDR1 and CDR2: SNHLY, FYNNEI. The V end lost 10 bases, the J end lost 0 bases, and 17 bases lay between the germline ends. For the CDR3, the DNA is TGTGCCACCTCGACCGGCAGCGGTAGCACAGATACGCAGTATTTT. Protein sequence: CATSTGSGSTDTQYF.

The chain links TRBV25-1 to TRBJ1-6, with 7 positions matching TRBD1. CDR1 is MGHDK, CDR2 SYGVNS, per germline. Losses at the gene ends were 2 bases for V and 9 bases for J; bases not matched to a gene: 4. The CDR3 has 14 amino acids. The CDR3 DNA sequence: TGTGCCAGCAGTGAAAGACAGGGTATTTCACCCCTCCACTTT. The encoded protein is CASSERQGISPLHF.

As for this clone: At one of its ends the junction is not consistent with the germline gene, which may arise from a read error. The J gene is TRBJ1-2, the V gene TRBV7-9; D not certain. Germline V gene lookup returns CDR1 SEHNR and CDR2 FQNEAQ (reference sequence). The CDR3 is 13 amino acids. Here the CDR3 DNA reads TGTTCCAGCAGCTTAAGAGAGAACTATGGCTACACCTTC. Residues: CSSSLRENYGYTF.